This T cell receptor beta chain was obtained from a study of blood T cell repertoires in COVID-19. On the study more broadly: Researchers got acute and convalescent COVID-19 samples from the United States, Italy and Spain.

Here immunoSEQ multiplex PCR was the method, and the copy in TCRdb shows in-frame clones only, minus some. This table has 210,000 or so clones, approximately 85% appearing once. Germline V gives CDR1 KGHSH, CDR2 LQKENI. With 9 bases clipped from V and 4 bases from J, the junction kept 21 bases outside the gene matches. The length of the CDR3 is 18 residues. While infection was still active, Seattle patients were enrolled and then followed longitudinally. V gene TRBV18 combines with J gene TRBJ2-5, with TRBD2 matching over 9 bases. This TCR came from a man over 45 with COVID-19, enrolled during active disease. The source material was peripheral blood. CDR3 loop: CARRKGGLQRGDLETQYF. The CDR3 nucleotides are TGTGCCAGGAGAAAAGGAGGGCTGCAGCGGGGGGACTTAGAGACCCAGTACTTC.